This TCR beta chain derives from a study of cytomegalovirus exposure and HLA in healthy donors. Method: immunoSEQ multiplex PCR; TCRdb's copy keeps in-frame clones and lacks some. This table has fewer than 250,000 clones, around 86% appearing once. Germline V CDR1 and CDR2: MRHNA, SNTAGT. This CDR3 spans 15 amino acids. Trimming cost V 3 bases and J 5 bases; bases outside gene matches: 7. The receptor comes from a young woman in good health and CMV-seropositive. Specimen: PBMCs. The rearrangement links TRBV6-4 to TRBJ2-7; 10 bases line up with TRBD1. The CDR3 is CASSEGTGARNEQYF. CDR3 coding DNA: TGTGCCAGCAGTGAAGGGACAGGGGCAAGGAACGAGCAGTACTTC.